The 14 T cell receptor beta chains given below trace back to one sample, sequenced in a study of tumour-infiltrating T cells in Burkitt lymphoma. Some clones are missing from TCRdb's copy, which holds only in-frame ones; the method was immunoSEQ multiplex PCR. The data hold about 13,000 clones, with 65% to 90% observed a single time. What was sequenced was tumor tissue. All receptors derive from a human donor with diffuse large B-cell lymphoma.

The CDR3 loop is CASSTGSDIQYF. CDR3 coding DNA: TGTGCCAGTTCCACAGGGTCTGACATTCAGTACTTC. The chain has TRBV19 and TRBJ2-4, with D tentatively TRBD1 (6 bases). V shed 8 bases and J shed 8 bases, with 13 bases lying between them. The CDR3 runs 12 residues. CDR1 and CDR2 (germline): LNHDA, SQIVND (reference sequence).

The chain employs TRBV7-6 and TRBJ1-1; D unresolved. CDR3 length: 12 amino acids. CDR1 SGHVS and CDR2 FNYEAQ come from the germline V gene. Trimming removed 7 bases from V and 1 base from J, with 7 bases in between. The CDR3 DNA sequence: TGTGCCAGCATGTCAGGGAACACTGAAGCTTTCTTT. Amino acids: CASMSGNTEAFF. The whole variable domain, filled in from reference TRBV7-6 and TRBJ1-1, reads GAGVSQSPRYKVTKRGQDVALRCDPISGHVSLYWYRQALGQGPEFLTYFNYEAQQDKSGLPNDRFSAERPEGSISTLTIQRTEQRDSAMYRCASMSGNTEAFFGQGTRLTVV.

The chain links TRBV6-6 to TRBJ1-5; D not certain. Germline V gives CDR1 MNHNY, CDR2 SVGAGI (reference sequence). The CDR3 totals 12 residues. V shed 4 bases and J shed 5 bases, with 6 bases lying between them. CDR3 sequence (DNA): TGTGCCAGCAGTTTAGGCGATCAGCCCCAGCATTTT. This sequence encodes CASSLGDQPQHF.

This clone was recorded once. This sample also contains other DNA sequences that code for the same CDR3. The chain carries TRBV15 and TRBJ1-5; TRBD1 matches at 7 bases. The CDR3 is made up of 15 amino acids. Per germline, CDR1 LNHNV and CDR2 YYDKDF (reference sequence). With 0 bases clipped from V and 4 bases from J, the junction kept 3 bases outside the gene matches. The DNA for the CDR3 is TGTGCCACCAGCAGAGATAGCAGGGGGAATCAGCCCCAGCATTTT. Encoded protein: CATSRDSRGNQPQHF.

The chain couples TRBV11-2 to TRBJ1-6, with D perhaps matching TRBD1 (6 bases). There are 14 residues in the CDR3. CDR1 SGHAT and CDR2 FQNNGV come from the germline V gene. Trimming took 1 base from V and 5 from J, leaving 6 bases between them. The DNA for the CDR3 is TGTGCCAGCAGCTTAGGGGGGCATAATTCACCCCTCCACTTT. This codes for CASSLGGHNSPLHF.

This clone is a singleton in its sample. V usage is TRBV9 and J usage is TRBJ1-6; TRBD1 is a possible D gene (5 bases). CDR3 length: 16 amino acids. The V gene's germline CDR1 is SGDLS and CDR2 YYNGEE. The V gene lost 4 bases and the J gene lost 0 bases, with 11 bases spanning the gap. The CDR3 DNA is TGTGCCAGCAGCCTTAAGGGGAGCTCCTATAATTCACCCCTCCACTTT. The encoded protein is CASSLKGSSYNSPLHF.

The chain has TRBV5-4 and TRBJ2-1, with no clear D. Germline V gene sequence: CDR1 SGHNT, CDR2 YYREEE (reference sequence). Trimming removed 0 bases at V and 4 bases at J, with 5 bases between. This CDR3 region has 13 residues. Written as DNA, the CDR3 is TGTGCCAGCAGCTTGGTTCAGTACAATGAGCAGTTCTTC. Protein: CASSLVQYNEQFF.

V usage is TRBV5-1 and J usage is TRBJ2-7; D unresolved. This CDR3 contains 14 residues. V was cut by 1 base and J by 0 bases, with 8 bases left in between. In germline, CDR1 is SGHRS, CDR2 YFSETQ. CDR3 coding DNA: TGCGCCAGCAGCTTGCAGAGACCCTCCTACGAGCAGTACTTC. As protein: CASSLQRPSYEQYF.

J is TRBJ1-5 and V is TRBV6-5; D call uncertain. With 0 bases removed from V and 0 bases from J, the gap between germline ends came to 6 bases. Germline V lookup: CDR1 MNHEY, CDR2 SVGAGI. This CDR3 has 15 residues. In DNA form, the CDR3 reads TGTGCCAGCAGTTACTCGTCGGTTAGCAATCAGCCCCAGCATTTT. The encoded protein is CASSYSSVSNQPQHF.

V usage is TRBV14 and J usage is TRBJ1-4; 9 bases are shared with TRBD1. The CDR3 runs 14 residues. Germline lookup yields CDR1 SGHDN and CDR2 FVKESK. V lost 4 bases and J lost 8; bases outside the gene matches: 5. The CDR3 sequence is CASSPQGAREKLFF. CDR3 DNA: TGTGCCAGCAGCCCACAGGGGGCTAGGGAAAAACTGTTTTTT.

The CDR3 is CASSQGNTEAFF. The CDR3 DNA is TGTGCCAGCAGCCAAGGTAACACTGAAGCTTTCTTT. The rearrangement joins TRBV4-2 to TRBJ1-1; D unresolved. Germline V gene data show CDR1 as LGHNA and CDR2 as YNFKEQ. V lost 1 base, J lost 2 bases, and 2 bases lay in between. The CDR3 totals 12 residues.

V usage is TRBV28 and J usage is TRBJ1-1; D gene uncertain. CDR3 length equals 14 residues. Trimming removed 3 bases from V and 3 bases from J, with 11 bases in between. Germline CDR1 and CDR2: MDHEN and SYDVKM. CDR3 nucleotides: TGTGCCAGCAGTTTCCGTCAGGTATACACTGAAGCTTTCTTT. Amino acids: CASSFRQVYTEAFF.

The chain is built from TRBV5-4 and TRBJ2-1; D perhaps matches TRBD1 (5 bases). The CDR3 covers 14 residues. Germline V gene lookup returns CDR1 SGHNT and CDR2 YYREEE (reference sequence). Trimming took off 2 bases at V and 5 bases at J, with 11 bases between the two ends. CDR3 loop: CASSLVAGNNEQFF. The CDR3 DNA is TGTGCCAGCAGCTTAGTGGCAGGGAACAATGAGCAGTTCTTC.

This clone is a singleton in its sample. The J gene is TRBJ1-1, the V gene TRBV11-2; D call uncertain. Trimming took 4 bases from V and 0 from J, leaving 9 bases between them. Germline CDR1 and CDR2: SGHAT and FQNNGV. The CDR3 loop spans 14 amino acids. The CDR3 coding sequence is TGTGCCAGCAGCTCCGCCGGGGTGAACACTGAAGCTTTCTTT. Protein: CASSSAGVNTEAFF.